This TCR beta chain was obtained from a study of shared clonotypes between healthy human individuals. The CDR3 consists of 13 residues. Germline V CDR1 and CDR2: LGHNA, YNFKEQ. V lost 4 bases and J lost 5, with 9 bases in between. This clone was counted once. Template for every sorted-subset replicate PCR totaled approximately 0.2 ug DNA, 30,000 to 35,000 T cell genomes. Profiled with immunoSEQ multiplex PCR; TCRdb holds only in-frame clones, not every one. The sample consists of about 2.4 million clones, approximately 93% of them appearing once. Sequences were obtained from naive CD4+ T cells from PBMCs. Subset in this sample: CD45RA+ positively selected. The receptor comes from a man aged 18-30 years in good health. Some clones in this sample may be carry-over from other donors' samples. J is TRBJ1-5 and V is TRBV4-2; TRBD1 is a possible D gene (5 bases). CDR3 sequence reads: CASSPDRDQPQHF. The DNA of the CDR3 is TGTGCCAGCAGCCCAGACAGAGATCAGCCCCAGCATTTT.